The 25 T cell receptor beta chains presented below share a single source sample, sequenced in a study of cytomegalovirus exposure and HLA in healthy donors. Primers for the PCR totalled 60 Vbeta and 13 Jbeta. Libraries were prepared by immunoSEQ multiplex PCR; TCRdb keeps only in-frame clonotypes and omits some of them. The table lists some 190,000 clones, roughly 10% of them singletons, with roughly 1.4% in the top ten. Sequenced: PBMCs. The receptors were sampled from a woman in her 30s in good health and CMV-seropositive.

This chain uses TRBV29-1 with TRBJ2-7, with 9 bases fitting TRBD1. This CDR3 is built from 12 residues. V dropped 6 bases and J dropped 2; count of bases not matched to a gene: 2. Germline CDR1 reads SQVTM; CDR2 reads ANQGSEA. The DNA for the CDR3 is TGCAGCGTGGGGACAGGGCCCTACGAGCAGTACTTC. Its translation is CSVGTGPYEQYF.

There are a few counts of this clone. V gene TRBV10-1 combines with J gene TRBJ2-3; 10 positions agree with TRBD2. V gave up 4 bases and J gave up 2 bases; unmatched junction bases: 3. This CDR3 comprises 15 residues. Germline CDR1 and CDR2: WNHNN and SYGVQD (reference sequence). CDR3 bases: TGCGCCAGCAGTGCTACTAGCGGGACCACAGATACGCAGTATTTT. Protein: CASSATSGTTDTQYF.

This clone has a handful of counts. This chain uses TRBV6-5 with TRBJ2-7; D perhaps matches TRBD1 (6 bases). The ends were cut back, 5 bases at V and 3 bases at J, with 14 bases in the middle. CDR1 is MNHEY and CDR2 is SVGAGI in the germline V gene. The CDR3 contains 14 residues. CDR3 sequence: CASSSSGQNYEQYF. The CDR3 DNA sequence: TGTGCCAGCAGTAGCTCCGGACAGAACTACGAGCAGTACTTC.

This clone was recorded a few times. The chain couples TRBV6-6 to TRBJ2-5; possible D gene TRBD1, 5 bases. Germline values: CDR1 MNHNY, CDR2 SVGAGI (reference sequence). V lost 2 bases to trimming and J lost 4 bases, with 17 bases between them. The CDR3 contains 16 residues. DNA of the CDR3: TGTGCCAGCAGTTACGTCAGGGTCGATGTATCAGAGACCCAGTACTTC. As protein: CASSYVRVDVSETQYF.

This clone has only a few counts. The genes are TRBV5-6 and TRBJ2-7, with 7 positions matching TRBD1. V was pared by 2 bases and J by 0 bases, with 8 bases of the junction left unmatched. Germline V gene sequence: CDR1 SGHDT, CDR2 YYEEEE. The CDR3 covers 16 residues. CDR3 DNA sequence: TGTGCCAGCAGCTTCCCCTCGGGACAGCCCTCCTACGAGCAGTACTTC. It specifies CASSFPSGQPSYEQYF.

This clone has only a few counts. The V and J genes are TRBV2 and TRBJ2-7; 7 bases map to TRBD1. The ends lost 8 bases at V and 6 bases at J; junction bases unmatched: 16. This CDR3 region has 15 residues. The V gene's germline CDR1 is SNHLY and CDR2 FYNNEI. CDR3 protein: CASGHGTVPTGEQYF. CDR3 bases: TGTGCCAGCGGACACGGGACAGTCCCTACGGGCGAGCAGTACTTC.

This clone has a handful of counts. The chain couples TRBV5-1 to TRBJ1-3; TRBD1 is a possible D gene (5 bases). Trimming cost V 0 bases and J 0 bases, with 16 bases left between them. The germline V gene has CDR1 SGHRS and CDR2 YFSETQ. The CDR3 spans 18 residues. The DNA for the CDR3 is TGCGCCAGCAGCTTGGCTGGGGTTCAGGGCCCCTCTGGAAACACCATATATTTT. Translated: CASSLAGVQGPSGNTIYF.

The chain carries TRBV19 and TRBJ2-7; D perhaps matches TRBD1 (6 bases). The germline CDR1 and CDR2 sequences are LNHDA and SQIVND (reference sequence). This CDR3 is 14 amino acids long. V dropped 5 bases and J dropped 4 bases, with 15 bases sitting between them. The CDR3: CASSVSWTAYEQYF. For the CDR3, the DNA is TGTGCCAGTAGTGTCTCCTGGACAGCGTACGAGCAGTACTTC.

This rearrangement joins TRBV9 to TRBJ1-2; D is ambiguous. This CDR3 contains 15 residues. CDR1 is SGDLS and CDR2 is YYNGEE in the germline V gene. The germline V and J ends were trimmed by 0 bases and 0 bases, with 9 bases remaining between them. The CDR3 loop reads CASSVGRSTNYGYTF. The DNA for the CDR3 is TGTGCCAGCAGCGTAGGTCGAAGCACTAACTATGGCTACACCTTC.

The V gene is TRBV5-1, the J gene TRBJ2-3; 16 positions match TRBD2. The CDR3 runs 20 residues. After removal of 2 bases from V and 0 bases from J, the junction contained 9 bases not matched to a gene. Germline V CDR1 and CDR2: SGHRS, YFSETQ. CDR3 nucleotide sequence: TGCGCCAGCAGCTTCTCCCCGGGACTAGCGGGAGGGATTAGCACAGATACGCAGTATTTT. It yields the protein CASSFSPGLAGGISTDTQYF.

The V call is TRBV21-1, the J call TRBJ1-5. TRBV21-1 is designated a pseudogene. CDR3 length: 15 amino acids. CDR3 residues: CASTPRRLGNQPQHF. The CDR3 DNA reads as TGTGCCAGCACACCGCGTCGCCTTGGCAATCAGCCCCAGCATTTT.

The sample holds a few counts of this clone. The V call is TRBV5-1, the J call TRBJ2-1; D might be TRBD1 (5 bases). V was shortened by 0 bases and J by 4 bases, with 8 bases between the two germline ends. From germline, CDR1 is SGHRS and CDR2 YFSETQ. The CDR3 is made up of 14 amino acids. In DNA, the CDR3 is TGCGCCAGCAGCTTGGGACAGAGGTACAATGAGCAGTTCTTC. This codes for CASSLGQRYNEQFF.

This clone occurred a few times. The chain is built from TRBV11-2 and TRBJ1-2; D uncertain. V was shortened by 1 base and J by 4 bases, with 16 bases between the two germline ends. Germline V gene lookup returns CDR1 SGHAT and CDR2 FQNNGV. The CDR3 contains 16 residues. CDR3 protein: CASSLGSGVGGYGYTF. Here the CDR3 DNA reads TGTGCCAGCAGCTTAGGATCCGGGGTGGGCGGCTATGGCTACACCTTC.

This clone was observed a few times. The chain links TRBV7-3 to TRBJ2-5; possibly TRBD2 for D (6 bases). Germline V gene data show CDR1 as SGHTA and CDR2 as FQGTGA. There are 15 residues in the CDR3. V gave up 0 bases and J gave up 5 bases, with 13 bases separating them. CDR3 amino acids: CASSLTAGYGETQYF. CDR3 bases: TGTGCCAGCAGCTTAACGGCGGGGTATGGGGAGACCCAGTACTTC.

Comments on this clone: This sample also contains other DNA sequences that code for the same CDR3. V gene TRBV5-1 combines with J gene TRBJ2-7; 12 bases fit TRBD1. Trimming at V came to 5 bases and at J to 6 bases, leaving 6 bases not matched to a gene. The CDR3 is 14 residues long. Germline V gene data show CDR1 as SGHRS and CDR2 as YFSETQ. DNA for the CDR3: TGCGCCAGCAGTACAGGGACAGGGGGCTTCGAGCAGTACTTC. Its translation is CASSTGTGGFEQYF. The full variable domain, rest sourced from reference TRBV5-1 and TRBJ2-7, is KAGVTQTPRYLIKTRGQQVTLSCSPISGHRSVSWYQQTPGQGLQFLFEYFSETQRNKGNFPGRFSGRQFSNSRSEMNVSTLELGDSALYLCASSTGTGGFEQYFGPGTRLTVT.

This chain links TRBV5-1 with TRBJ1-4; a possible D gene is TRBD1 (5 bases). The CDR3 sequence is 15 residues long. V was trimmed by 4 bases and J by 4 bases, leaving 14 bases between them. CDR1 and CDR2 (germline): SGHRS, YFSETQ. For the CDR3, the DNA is TGCGCCAGCAGCAGTGGACAACAGCTTAATGAAAAACTGTTTTTT. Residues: CASSSGQQLNEKLFF.

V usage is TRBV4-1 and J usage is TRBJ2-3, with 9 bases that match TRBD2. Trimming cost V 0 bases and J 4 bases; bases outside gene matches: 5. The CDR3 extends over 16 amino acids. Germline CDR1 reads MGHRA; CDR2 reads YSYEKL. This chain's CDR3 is CASSQEWRGRADTQYF. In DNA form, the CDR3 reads TGCGCCAGCAGCCAAGAGTGGCGCGGGAGGGCAGATACGCAGTATTTT.

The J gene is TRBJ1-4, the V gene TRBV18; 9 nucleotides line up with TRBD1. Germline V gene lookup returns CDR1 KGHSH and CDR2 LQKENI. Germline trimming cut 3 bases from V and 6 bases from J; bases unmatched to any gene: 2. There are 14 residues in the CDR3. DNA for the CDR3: TGTGCCAGCTCACCCGGGACAGGGTATGAAAAACTGTTTTTT. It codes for CASSPGTGYEKLFF.

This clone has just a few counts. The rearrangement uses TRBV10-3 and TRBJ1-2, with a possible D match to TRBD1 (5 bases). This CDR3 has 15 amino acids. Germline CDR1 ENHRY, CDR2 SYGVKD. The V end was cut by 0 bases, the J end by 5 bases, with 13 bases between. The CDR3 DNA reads TGTGCCATCAGTGAGTCGACTGGGGAGGGGTATGGCTACACCTTC. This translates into CAISESTGEGYGYTF.

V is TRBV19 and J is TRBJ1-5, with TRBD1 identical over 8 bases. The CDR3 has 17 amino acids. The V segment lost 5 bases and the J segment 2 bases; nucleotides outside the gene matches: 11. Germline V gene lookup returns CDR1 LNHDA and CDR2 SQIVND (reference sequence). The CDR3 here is CASSSRPGQEGNQPQHF. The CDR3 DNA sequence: TGTGCCAGTAGTTCGCGCCCGGGACAGGAGGGCAATCAGCCCCAGCATTTT.

CDR3: CASSLWSGTGDEQYF. DNA of the CDR3: TGCGCCAGCAGCTTGTGGAGCGGGACAGGCGACGAGCAGTACTTC. The chain employs TRBV5-1 and TRBJ2-7, with D possibly matching TRBD1 (8 bases). Trimming removed 1 base at V and 5 bases at J, with 16 bases between. CDR3 length equals 15 residues. The germline V gene encodes CDR1 SGHRS and CDR2 YFSETQ. The variable domain in full, with the rest retrieved from reference TRBV5-1 and TRBJ2-7, is KAGVTQTPRYLIKTRGQQVTLSCSPISGHRSVSWYQQTPGQGLQFLFEYFSETQRNKGNFPGRFSGRQFSNSRSEMNVSTLELGDSALYLCASSLWSGTGDEQYFGPGTRLTVT.

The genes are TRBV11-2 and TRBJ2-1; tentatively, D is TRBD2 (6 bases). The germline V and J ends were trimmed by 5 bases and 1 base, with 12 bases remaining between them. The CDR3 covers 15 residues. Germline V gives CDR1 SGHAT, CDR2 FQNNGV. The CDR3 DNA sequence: TGTGCCAGCAGCCTACCCGGGAGATCCTACAATGAGCAGTTCTTC. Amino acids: CASSLPGRSYNEQFF.

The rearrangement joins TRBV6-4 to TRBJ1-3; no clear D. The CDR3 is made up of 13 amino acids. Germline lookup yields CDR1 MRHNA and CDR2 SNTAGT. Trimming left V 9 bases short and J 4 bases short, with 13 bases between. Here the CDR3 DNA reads TGTGCCAGGGAAACTCCGGGAGGAAACACCATATATTTT. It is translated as CARETPGGNTIYF.

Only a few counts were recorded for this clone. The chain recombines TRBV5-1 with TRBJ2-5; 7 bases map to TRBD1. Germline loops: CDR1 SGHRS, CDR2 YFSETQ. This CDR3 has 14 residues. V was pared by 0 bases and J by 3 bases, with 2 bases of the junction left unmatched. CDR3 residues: CASSLAGTEETQYF. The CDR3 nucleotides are TGCGCCAGCAGCTTGGCCGGGACAGAAGAGACCCAGTACTTC.

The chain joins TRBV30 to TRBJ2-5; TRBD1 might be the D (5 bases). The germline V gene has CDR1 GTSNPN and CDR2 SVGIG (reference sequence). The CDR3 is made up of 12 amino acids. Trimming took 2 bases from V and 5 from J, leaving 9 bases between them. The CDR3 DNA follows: TGTGCCTGGAGTAGGGGCCGGGAGACCCAGTACTTC. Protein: CAWSRGRETQYF.